These 28 T cell receptor beta chains were all obtained from the same sample, sequenced in a study of blood T cell repertoires in COVID-19 (dated by TCRdb to about 2020). Libraries were constructed by the immunoSEQ multiplex PCR assay. TCRdb took over this immuneACCESS table, retaining in-frame rearrangements with V and J assigned. Such tables are incomplete; in checked studies, under half of the missing clones stem from an unresolved V gene, and the remainder is unexplained. This sample lists some 150,000 clones; 87% were detected once. The top ten constitute 0.8% to 0.95% of the sample. The specimen sequenced was peripheral blood. The receptors shown here come from a woman in her forties or fifties with acute or convalescent COVID-19.

The chain carries TRBV29-1 and TRBJ1-1; possibly TRBD1 for D (5 bases). This CDR3 is 17 amino acids long. The V end lost 0 bases, the J end lost 0 bases, and 17 bases lay between the germline ends. Per germline, CDR1 SQVTM and CDR2 ANQGSEA. Here the CDR3 DNA reads TGCAGCGTTGAAGAAAAAAGGGGCCACAACATGAACACTGAAGCTTTCTTT. It yields the protein CSVEEKRGHNMNTEAFF.

The chain combines TRBV19 with TRBJ2-7, with 7 bases lining up with TRBD1. CDR1 LNHDA and CDR2 SQIVND come from the germline V gene (reference sequence). CDR3 length equals 14 residues. V was clipped by 5 bases and J by 3 bases; unmatched bases: 7. The CDR3 coding sequence is TGTGCCAGTAGTCCGAGGACAGGAAGCTACGAGCAGTACTTC. Translating it yields CASSPRTGSYEQYF.

The genes are TRBV6-5 and TRBJ1-4; D gene uncertain. Trimming removed 0 bases at V and 4 bases at J, with 12 bases between. Germline lookup yields CDR1 MNHEY and CDR2 SVGAGI. The CDR3 contains 16 residues. In DNA form, the CDR3 reads TGTGCCAGCAGTTACTCGGGTGGGAGGAGTAATGAAAAACTGTTTTTT. It is translated as CASSYSGGRSNEKLFF.

The V gene is TRBV6-5, the J gene TRBJ2-4; 8 nucleotides agree with TRBD1. This CDR3 contains 13 residues. Unmatched junction bases numbered 5, after V lost 5 bases and J lost 8 bases. Germline V lookup: CDR1 MNHEY, CDR2 SVGAGI. The CDR3 reads CASSMGQEDIQYF. In DNA, the CDR3 is TGTGCCAGCAGTATGGGACAGGAGGACATTCAGTACTTC.

This chain connects TRBV19 to TRBJ1-2; 7 positions match TRBD1. Trimming took 5 bases from V and 4 from J; bases not matched to a gene: 10. The CDR3 length is 15 residues. In germline, CDR1 is LNHDA, CDR2 SQIVND (reference sequence). The CDR3 bases are TGTGCCAGTAGTCCCTTCCGACAGGGTTTCTATGGCTACACCTTC. This codes for CASSPFRQGFYGYTF.

V is TRBV11-2 and J is TRBJ2-5; a possible D gene is TRBD1 (6 bases). There are 15 residues in the CDR3. CDR1 and CDR2 from the germline V gene are SGHAT and FQNNGV. V gave up 1 base and J gave up 3 bases, with 12 bases separating them. The CDR3 here is CASSLGGQGKETQYF. In DNA form, the CDR3 reads TGTGCCAGCAGCTTAGGAGGGCAGGGGAAAGAGACCCAGTACTTC.

DNA for the CDR3: TGTGCCAGTAGGGGGGCCCACGAGCAGTACTTC. Translation gives CASRGAHEQYF. The V and J genes are TRBV19 and TRBJ2-7, with D perhaps matching TRBD1 (6 bases). The germline gives CDR1 LNHDA, CDR2 SQIVND (reference sequence). The CDR3 runs 11 residues. Trimming took off 6 bases at V and 5 bases at J, with 8 bases between the two ends.

In this sample, this clone turned up once. The chain uses TRBV5-1 and TRBJ1-1; D unclear. CDR3 length: 14 residues. Germline assignment: CDR1 SGHRS and CDR2 YFSETQ. V was pared by 4 bases and J by 0 bases, with 10 bases between. CDR3 DNA: TGCGCCAGCAGCCCACAGATCATGAACACTGAAGCTTTCTTT. Translating it yields CASSPQIMNTEAFF. Based on the CDR3 plus reference TRBV5-1 and TRBJ1-1, the full variable domain is KAGVTQTPRYLIKTRGQQVTLSCSPISGHRSVSWYQQTPGQGLQFLFEYFSETQRNKGNFPGRFSGRQFSNSRSEMNVSTLELGDSALYLCASSPQIMNTEAFFGQGTRLTVV.

J is TRBJ2-3 and V is TRBV5-4; 12 nucleotides match TRBD2. The CDR3 is made up of 16 amino acids. The ends lost 0 bases at V and 2 bases at J; junction bases unmatched: 1. Germline V gives CDR1 SGHNT, CDR2 YYREEE (reference sequence). CDR3 bases: TGTGCCAGCAGCTTGGGACTAGCGGGGGCCACAGATACGCAGTATTTT. This encodes CASSLGLAGATDTQYF.

J is TRBJ1-1 and V is TRBV7-8; perhaps TRBD1 as D (6 bases). V lost 5 bases, J lost 0 bases, and 13 bases lay in between. Germline V gene lookup returns CDR1 SGHVS and CDR2 FQNEAQ. CDR3 length equals 15 residues. Here the CDR3 reads CASSMGQGLNTEAFF. The CDR3 region has the DNA TGTGCCAGCAGCATGGGTCAGGGGCTGAACACTGAAGCTTTCTTT.

The chain uses TRBV6-5 and TRBJ1-5; possibly TRBD1 for D (5 bases). The CDR3 covers 15 residues. V lost 6 bases and J 0 bases, leaving 12 bases between the germline ends. Germline V gives CDR1 MNHEY, CDR2 SVGAGI. This CDR3 reads CASSLTVYSNQPQHF. The CDR3 DNA sequence: TGTGCCAGCAGCCTGACAGTTTATAGCAATCAGCCCCAGCATTTT.

V gene TRBV6-6 combines with J gene TRBJ1-5; D unclear. CDR3 length: 12 amino acids. Germline CDR1 and CDR2: MNHNY and SVGAGI (reference sequence). Trimming took off 6 bases at V and 5 bases at J, with 8 bases between the two ends. CDR3 amino acids: CASRSGYQPQHF. CDR3 nucleotides: TGTGCCAGCAGGTCGGGGTATCAGCCCCAGCATTTT.

CDR3 sequence reads: CASSLADRGPTGNTIYF. The CDR3 nucleotides read TGTGCCAGCAGCTTGGCGGACAGGGGGCCTACTGGAAACACCATATATTTT. V gene TRBV5-5 combines with J gene TRBJ1-3; 11 bases are a match to TRBD1. CDR1 is SGHKS, CDR2 YYEKEE, per germline (reference sequence). V shed 0 bases, J shed 2 bases, and the junction held 4 bases outside the gene matches. This CDR3 has 17 amino acids.

V is TRBV5-1 and J is TRBJ2-1; 8 nucleotides match TRBD2. This CDR3 contains 15 residues. The trim removed 4 bases at V and 7 bases at J, leaving 10 bases unmatched. Per germline, CDR1 SGHRS and CDR2 YFSETQ. The CDR3 reads CASSAAGTRRNEQFF. The CDR3 region has the DNA TGCGCCAGCAGCGCCGCCGGGACTAGGAGGAATGAGCAGTTCTTC. Full variable domain (outside the CDR3, taken from reference TRBV5-1 and TRBJ2-1): KAGVTQTPRYLIKTRGQQVTLSCSPISGHRSVSWYQQTPGQGLQFLFEYFSETQRNKGNFPGRFSGRQFSNSRSEMNVSTLELGDSALYLCASSAAGTRRNEQFFGPGTRLTVL.

The chain carries TRBV6-5 and TRBJ1-1, with a possible D match to TRBD1 (5 bases). CDR1 MNHEY and CDR2 SVGAGI come from the germline V gene. This CDR3 comprises 13 residues. Trimming removed 6 bases from V and 0 bases from J, with 8 bases in between. The CDR3 DNA reads as TGTGCCAGCAGGACAGCTATGAACACTGAAGCTTTCTTT. Its translation is CASRTAMNTEAFF.

The V and J genes are TRBV11-3 and TRBJ2-5, with TRBD2 identical over 7 bases. V was clipped by 1 base and J by 4 bases; unmatched bases: 3. This CDR3 comprises 14 residues. Germline CDR1 SGHNT, CDR2 YENEEA. The CDR3 region is CASSLGGRGETQYF. DNA for the CDR3: TGTGCCAGCAGCTTAGGCGGGAGAGGAGAGACCCAGTACTTC. The variable domain in full, with the rest retrieved from reference TRBV11-3 and TRBJ2-5, is EAGVVQSPRYKIIEKKQPVAFWCNPISGHNTLYWYLQNLGQGPELLIRYENEEAVDDSQLPKDRFSAERLKGVDSTLKIQPAELGDSAVYLCASSLGGRGETQYFGPGTRLLVL.

The V call is TRBV9, the J call TRBJ1-5; the D gene is possibly TRBD1 (6 bases). V shed 3 bases and J shed 5 bases, with 18 bases lying between them. Germline V gene data show CDR1 as SGDLS and CDR2 as YYNGEE. The CDR3 runs to 16 residues. For the CDR3, the DNA is TGTGCCAGCAGCGCGGGGTTTACAGGGATTGATCAGCCCCAGCATTTT. It is translated as CASSAGFTGIDQPQHF.

The CDR3 sequence is CASSLGGTGKDGELFF. Here the CDR3 DNA reads TGTGCCAGCAGCTTAGGTGGGACAGGGAAGGACGGGGAGCTGTTTTTT. The rearrangement joins TRBV11-2 to TRBJ2-2; 9 nucleotides line up with TRBD1. Trimming cost V 1 base and J 7 bases; bases outside gene matches: 7. In germline, CDR1 is SGHAT, CDR2 FQNNGV. This CDR3 region has 16 residues.

The genes are TRBV7-2 and TRBJ2-1; D uncertain. Germline assignment: CDR1 SGHTA and CDR2 FQGNSA. The germline V and J ends were trimmed by 5 bases and 0 bases, with 8 bases remaining between them. The length of the CDR3 is 14 residues. CDR3 in DNA: TGTGCCAGCAGCGCCCCCTACTCCTACAATGAGCAGTTCTTC. Translated, it gives CASSAPYSYNEQFF. The full variable domain, rest sourced from reference TRBV7-2 and TRBJ2-1, is GAGVSQSPSNKVTEKGKDVELRCDPISGHTALYWYRQSLGQGLEFLIYFQGNSAPDKSGLPSDRFSAERTGGSVSTLTIQRTQQEDSAVYLCASSAPYSYNEQFFGPGTRLTVL.

The CDR3 here is CAWSESGTVGEKLFF. The CDR3 DNA is TGTGCCTGGTCCGAGAGCGGGACGGTGGGTGAAAAACTGTTTTTT. This chain joins TRBV30 and TRBJ1-4; possibly TRBD1 for D (5 bases). Per germline, CDR1 GTSNPN and CDR2 SVGIG (reference sequence). V lost 5 bases and J lost 7, with 20 bases in between. The CDR3 runs 15 residues.

In the case of this clone: The same CDR3 also results from other DNA sequences found in this sample. J is TRBJ1-6 and V is TRBV5-4, with D uncertain. Trimming removed 1 base from V and 1 base from J, with 6 bases in between. There are 15 residues in the CDR3. Germline V gene lookup returns CDR1 SGHNT and CDR2 YYREEE (reference sequence). The chain's CDR3 is CASSLRGSYNSPLHF. CDR3 nucleotide sequence: TGTGCCAGCAGCTTGAGAGGTTCCTATAATTCACCCCTCCACTTT. The full variable domain, completed using reference TRBV5-4 and TRBJ1-6, is ETGVTQSPTHLIKTRGQQVTLRCSSQSGHNTVSWYQQALGQGPQFIFQYYREEENGRGNFPPRFSGLQFPNYSSELNVNALELDDSALYLCASSLRGSYNSPLHFGNGTRLTVT.

The chain uses TRBV9 and TRBJ1-3, with D perhaps TRBD1 (5 bases). Germline V CDR1 and CDR2: SGDLS, YYNGEE. The CDR3 length is 19 residues. Trimming removed 4 bases from V and 0 bases from J, with 23 bases in between. The CDR3: CASSPTPGGYTYSGNTIYF. The CDR3, as DNA: TGTGCCAGCAGCCCGACCCCCGGGGGTTACACTTACTCTGGAAACACCATATATTTT.

V is TRBV30 and J is TRBJ1-1, with D perhaps matching TRBD1 (5 bases). The germline gives CDR1 GTSNPN, CDR2 SVGIG (reference sequence). The CDR3 is 16 residues long. V dropped 4 bases and J dropped 0 bases, with 18 bases sitting between them. The CDR3 loop reads CAWIPLESGMNTEAFF. CDR3 nucleotide sequence: TGTGCCTGGATACCGCTCGAGTCAGGGATGAACACTGAAGCTTTCTTT.

This clone was picked up a small number of times. The chain carries TRBV13 and TRBJ2-3, with D maybe TRBD2 (6 bases). Germline V gene sequence: CDR1 PRHDT, CDR2 FYEKMQ (reference sequence). The V end lost 7 bases, the J end lost 4 bases, and 12 bases lay between the germline ends. This CDR3 comprises 13 residues. DNA for the CDR3: TGTGCCAGCACTAACGGGGGACCAGATACGCAGTATTTT. Translated: CASTNGGPDTQYF.

The chain uses TRBV6-6 and TRBJ2-1; 10 nucleotides agree with TRBD1. V gave up 2 bases and J gave up 4 bases; unmatched junction bases: 2. The germline gives CDR1 MNHNY, CDR2 SVGAGI (reference sequence). The CDR3 loop spans 15 amino acids. CDR3 protein: CASSYGTGEYNEQFF. CDR3 nucleotide sequence: TGTGCCAGCAGTTACGGGACAGGGGAATACAATGAGCAGTTCTTC.

The rearrangement joins TRBV29-1 to TRBJ2-1, with 10 positions matching TRBD2. Trimming removed 0 bases from V and 12 bases from J; junction bases left unmatched: 8. The CDR3 length is 14 residues. The V gene's germline CDR1 is SQVTM and CDR2 ANQGSEA. The CDR3 bases are TGCAGCGTTGAAGATCTCCTAGCGGGAGAAGGGCAGTTCTTC. As protein: CSVEDLLAGEGQFF.

J is TRBJ1-5 and V is TRBV6-5; D is uncertain. CDR1 MNHEY and CDR2 SVGAGI come from the germline V gene. V dropped 5 bases and J dropped 6 bases, with 11 bases sitting between them. The CDR3 loop spans 13 amino acids. CDR3 sequence: CASSPSTLQPQHF. CDR3 nucleotide sequence: TGTGCCAGCAGTCCCTCGACACTTCAGCCCCAGCATTTT.

V and J are TRBV19 and TRBJ2-7; D is perhaps TRBD1 (6 bases). The CDR3 covers 15 residues. CDR1 is LNHDA, CDR2 SQIVND, per germline (reference sequence). The V end lost 3 bases, the J end lost 2 bases, and 14 bases lay between the germline ends. The CDR3 protein is CASSMGAASTYEQYF. The CDR3 DNA sequence: TGTGCCAGTAGTATGGGGGCTGCCAGCACCTACGAGCAGTACTTC.